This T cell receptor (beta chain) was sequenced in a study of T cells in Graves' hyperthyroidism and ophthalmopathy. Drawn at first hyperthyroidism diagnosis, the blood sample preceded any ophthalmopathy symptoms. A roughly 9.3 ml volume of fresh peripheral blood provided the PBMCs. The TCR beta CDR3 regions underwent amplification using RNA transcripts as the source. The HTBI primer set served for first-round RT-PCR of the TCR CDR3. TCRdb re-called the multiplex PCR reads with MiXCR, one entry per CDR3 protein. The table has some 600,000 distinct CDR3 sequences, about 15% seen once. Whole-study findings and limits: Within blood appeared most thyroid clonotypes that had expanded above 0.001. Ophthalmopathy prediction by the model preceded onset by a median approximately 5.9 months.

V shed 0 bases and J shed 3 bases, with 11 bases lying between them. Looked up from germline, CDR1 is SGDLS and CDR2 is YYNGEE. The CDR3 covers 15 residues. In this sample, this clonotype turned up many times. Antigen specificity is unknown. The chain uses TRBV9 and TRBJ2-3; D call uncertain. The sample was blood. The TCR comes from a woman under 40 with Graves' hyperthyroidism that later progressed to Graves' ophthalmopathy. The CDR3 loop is CASSVEAGLTDTQYF. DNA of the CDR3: TGTGCCAGCAGCGTAGAGGCAGGTCTGACAGATACGCAGTATTTT.